The source of this T cell receptor (beta chain) is a study of cytomegalovirus exposure and HLA in healthy donors. 60 Vbeta and 13 Jbeta primers were used in PCR. The repertoire was sequenced with immunoSEQ multiplex PCR; TCRdb's copy has only in-frame clones and lacks some. The data show around 130,000 clones, approximately 82% seen once. The CDR3 runs 19 residues. V gave up 4 bases and J gave up 1 base, with 21 bases separating them. CDR1 is SGDLS and CDR2 is YYNGEE in the germline V gene. The origin of this receptor is a boy younger than 10 in good health and CMV-seronegative. This chain joins TRBV9 and TRBJ2-6; tentatively, D is TRBD1 (6 bases). The sequencing input was PBMCs. The CDR3 nucleotides are TGTGCCAGCAGCCCCCAGGTAGGGACACGTTTTTCTGGGGCCAACGTCCTGACTTTC. This codes for CASSPQVGTRFSGANVLTF. Full variable domain (missing parts from reference TRBV9 and TRBJ2-6): DSGVTQTPKHLITATGQRVTLRCSPRSGDLSVYWYQQSLDQGLQFLIQYYNGEERAKGNILERFSAQQFPDLHSELNLSSLELGDSALYFCASSPQVGTRFSGANVLTFGAGSRLTVL.